This T cell receptor (beta chain) was recovered during a study of cytomegalovirus exposure and HLA in healthy donors. Study-level points and caveats: Later analysis suggested links between common viral pathogens and several top significant clusters. What a later analysis reportedly showed was that an Asian-associated ancestry cluster had fewer N-insertions than the roughly 670-donor mean. Associated with HLA alleles at 0.05 false discovery rate in a later analysis were 16,951 TCR beta sequences. Among TCR beta chains of equal frequency, HLA-associated ones were more clonally expanded in a later analysis.

Germline V CDR1 and CDR2: LGHNA, YSLEER. The CDR3 contains 18 residues. V was trimmed by 1 base and J by 8 bases, leaving 24 bases between them. Primers: 60 Vbeta forward and 13 Jbeta reverse. Some clones are missing from TCRdb's copy, which holds only in-frame ones; the method was immunoSEQ multiplex PCR. The listing records about 42,000 clones. Concerning this clone itself: Its specificity is unknown.

Sequencing was performed on PBMCs. The sequence was obtained from a young man in good health and CMV-seronegative. The chain recombines TRBV4-3 with TRBJ2-1, with D perhaps TRBD1 (7 bases). Here the CDR3 DNA reads TGCGCCAGCAGCCAAGGACCAGGGGGACGTGAGGGCGGGGATGAGCAGTTCTTC. It yields the protein CASSQGPGGREGGDEQFF.